The 17 T cell receptor beta chains below all came from one sample that was sequenced in a study of blood T cell repertoires in COVID-19. Sequencing was performed with immunoSEQ multiplex PCR; in TCRdb, only in-frame clones are kept and a portion is missing. The table has about 270,000 clones, approximately 90% seen once; the top ten hold about 3%. Sequencing was carried out using PBMCs or T cells enriched from blood (not recorded which). The receptors originated from a man aged 35-49 years who had been exposed to COVID-19.

The chain couples TRBV6-5 to TRBJ2-2; 7 nucleotides match TRBD1. Per the germline V gene, CDR1 is MNHEY and CDR2 is SVGAGI. The CDR3 runs to 15 residues. With V trimmed by 6 bases and J by 0 bases, 4 bases remained unmatched. The CDR3 spells CASRRGQSNTGELFF. DNA of the CDR3: TGTGCCAGCAGAAGGGGACAGTCGAACACCGGGGAGCTGTTTTTT.

The chain joins TRBV15 to TRBJ2-3; 7 bases agree with TRBD1. The V gene's germline CDR1 is LNHNV and CDR2 YYDKDF (reference sequence). This CDR3 contains 14 residues. V shed 3 bases, J shed 4 bases, and the junction held 4 bases outside the gene matches. The CDR3 loop is CATSRRGRSDTQYF. CDR3 in DNA: TGTGCCACCAGCAGGAGGGGGCGATCAGATACGCAGTATTTT.

The chain joins TRBV5-6 to TRBJ2-7, with D possibly matching TRBD2 (5 bases). The CDR3 spans 14 residues. V lost 6 bases to trimming and J lost 2 bases, with 15 bases between them. CDR1 and CDR2 from the germline V gene are SGHDT and YYEEEE. CDR3 region: CASIKWEFPYEQYF. CDR3 bases: TGTGCCAGCATAAAGTGGGAGTTCCCCTACGAGCAGTACTTC.

The chain has TRBV6-5 and TRBJ1-2; no clear D gene. The CDR3 spans 13 residues. The germline V and J ends were trimmed by 2 bases and 2 bases, with 6 bases remaining between them. Germline V gene data show CDR1 as MNHEY and CDR2 as SVGAGI. The CDR3 is CASSYGGNYGYTF. CDR3 bases: TGTGCCAGCAGTTACGGCGGAAACTATGGCTACACCTTC.

The chain links TRBV11-2 to TRBJ1-2; 7 nucleotides match TRBD1. This CDR3 is 18 amino acids long. The ends lost 4 bases at V and 8 bases at J; junction bases unmatched: 22. Germline V gene sequence: CDR1 SGHAT, CDR2 FQNNGV. The CDR3 nucleotides are TGTGCCAGCAGCTCAACACGAGGGAACAGGGGAACATTGTGGGGCTACACCTTC. This encodes CASSSTRGNRGTLWGYTF.

The CDR3: CASSRLLAGVAYEQFF. The CDR3 DNA reads as TGTGCCAGTAGCCGCCTACTAGCGGGAGTGGCTTATGAGCAGTTCTTC. V is TRBV19 and J is TRBJ2-1; 11 positions match TRBD2. The J segment lost 8 bases and the V segment lost 6 bases, leaving 12 bases of the junction unmatched. Germline V lookup: CDR1 LNHDA, CDR2 SQIVND (reference sequence). The CDR3 contains 16 residues.

The CDR3 is CAISESSGSLTGELFF. The CDR3 DNA reads as TGTGCCATCAGTGAGTCTAGCGGGAGTCTCACCGGGGAGCTGTTTTTT. The chain employs TRBV10-3 and TRBJ2-2; 9 bases match TRBD2. With V trimmed by 0 bases and J by 4 bases, 3 bases remained unmatched. The CDR3 runs to 16 residues. Germline-derived CDR1 and CDR2 are ENHRY and SYGVKD.

The V call is TRBV5-1, the J call TRBJ2-1; D is ambiguous. V lost 1 base and J lost 2, with 10 bases in between. Looked up from germline, CDR1 is SGHRS and CDR2 is YFSETQ. The CDR3 length is 15 residues. CDR3 coding DNA: TGCGCCAGCAGCTTGTCAACGGGTGCCTACAATGAGCAGTTCTTC. This gives the protein CASSLSTGAYNEQFF.

The chain combines TRBV10-1 with TRBJ2-7; 7 nucleotides align to TRBD2. J gave up 4 bases and V 2 bases, and 8 bases lay outside the gene matches. This CDR3 has 15 amino acids. Germline loops: CDR1 WNHNN, CDR2 SYGVQD (reference sequence). CDR3 nucleotides: TGCGCCAGCAGTGAGGGGAGCGGGGCCCGGTACGAGCAGTACTTC. Protein: CASSEGSGARYEQYF.

V is TRBV19 and J is TRBJ1-1; possibly TRBD1 for D (5 bases). The CDR3 sequence is 16 residues long. Per germline, CDR1 LNHDA and CDR2 SQIVND (reference sequence). The ends were cut back, 4 bases at V and 1 base at J, with 16 bases in the middle. The CDR3 here is CASSNPFQGRNTEAFF. CDR3 DNA sequence: TGTGCCAGTAGTAACCCGTTCCAGGGCAGGAACACTGAAGCTTTCTTT.

This rearrangement joins TRBV6-1 to TRBJ1-5, with 10 bases that match TRBD1. V lost 2 bases to trimming and J lost 5 bases; unmatched junction nucleotides: 6. Germline lookup yields CDR1 MNHNS and CDR2 SASEGT. This CDR3 has 16 amino acids. For the CDR3, the DNA is TGTGCCAGCAGTGAATGGACAGGGGGGGGGCATCAGCCCCAGCATTTT. Encoded protein: CASSEWTGGGHQPQHF.

The chain carries TRBV4-1 and TRBJ1-6; TRBD1 matches at 9 bases. V was pared by 2 bases and J by 9 bases, with 5 bases of the junction left unmatched. This CDR3 has 15 residues. The germline V gene has CDR1 MGHRA and CDR2 YSYEKL. The CDR3 nucleotides are TGCGCCAGCAGCCAAACGGACAGGGGTTCTTCACCCCTCCACTTT. It translates to CASSQTDRGSSPLHF.

This chain links TRBV10-3 with TRBJ2-6; possibly TRBD2 for D (5 bases). The germline CDR1 and CDR2 sequences are ENHRY and SYGVKD. The CDR3 extends over 21 amino acids. Trimming took 4 bases from V and 0 from J, leaving 25 bases between them. CDR3 sequence: CAISGFRASSRTDSGANVLTF. CDR3 nucleotide sequence: TGTGCCATCAGTGGTTTTAGGGCTAGCAGCCGCACAGACTCTGGGGCCAACGTCCTGACTTTC.

Of note for this clone: This sample includes further DNA sequences coding for the same CDR3. The chain recombines TRBV19 with TRBJ1-1, with TRBD1 matching over 7 bases. Germline values: CDR1 LNHDA, CDR2 SQIVND (reference sequence). V shed 5 bases, J shed 2 bases, and the junction held 5 bases outside the gene matches. This CDR3 has 14 residues. The CDR3: CASSLDRLNTEAFF. CDR3 nucleotides: TGTGCCAGTAGTTTGGACAGGCTTAACACTGAAGCTTTCTTT.

V is TRBV4-2 and J is TRBJ2-7, with 11 bases matching TRBD1. V lost 4 bases to trimming and J lost 4 bases; unmatched junction nucleotides: 0. The CDR3 is 13 residues long. Germline CDR1 LGHNA, CDR2 YNFKEQ. The CDR3 DNA is TGTGCCAGCAGCCGGGACAGGGGGTACGAGCAGTACTTC. Translated, it gives CASSRDRGYEQYF.

The J gene is TRBJ2-7, the V gene TRBV10-3; possible D gene TRBD1, 6 bases. The CDR3 has 13 amino acids. Germline CDR1 and CDR2: ENHRY and SYGVKD. The V and J ends lost 5 bases and 2 bases respectively, with 10 bases between them. This CDR3 reads CAISNRDPYEQYF. DNA of the CDR3: TGTGCCATCAGTAACAGGGACCCCTACGAGCAGTACTTC.

V usage is TRBV29-1 and J usage is TRBJ2-1; possible D gene TRBD1, 5 bases. V lost 1 base and J 1 base, leaving 8 bases between the germline ends. Germline V gene data show CDR1 as SQVTM and CDR2 as ANQGSEA. There are 14 residues in the CDR3. CDR3 DNA sequence: TGCAGCGTTGAAGGGGGCAAATCCTACAATGAGCAGTTCTTC. Amino acids: CSVEGGKSYNEQFF.